This record concerns one T cell receptor (beta chain) sequence. Its specificity is not known. This record comes from a study of T cell responses to AZD1222 COVID-19 vaccine. The study, taken as a whole, reports: Clonal diversity may have been underestimated in mostly white British donors. Nearly half of spike-specific TCRs reportedly target variant regions that are unmutated in the B.1.351 and B.1.1.7 variants. Spike-specific TCR depth and breadth grew after two AZD1222 doses. Across spike, vaccine-associated CD4 TCRs were found, dominant at 160-218 and 743-854.

V lost 3 bases, J lost 1 base, and 6 bases stayed unmatched. This CDR3 contains 16 residues. Germline V gene data show CDR1 as MRHNA and CDR2 as SNTAGT. Repertoires were generated with immunoSEQ multiplex PCR, while TCRdb's copy carries only in-frame clones and drops some. The data hold over 95,000 clones, with just over 90% observed a single time. The genes are TRBV6-4 and TRBJ1-3; TRBD1 agrees at 7 bases. The sequences come from peripheral blood, collected 28 days after the second AZD1222 dose. The origin of this receptor is an adult who received the AZD1222 COVID-19 vaccine. CDR3 in DNA: TGTGCCAGCAGTGAAAATAGGGGGCCGTCTGGAAACACCATATATTTT. Translation gives CASSENRGPSGNTIYF.